This TCR beta chain was identified during a study of shared clonotypes between healthy human individuals. Study-wide findings and caveats: Naive subsets generally exceeded memory subsets in estimated richness. A reduction in generation probabilities was seen for non-shared clonotypes relative to those shared by all four donors. The represented genetic and exposure-history diversity was limited by the small number of donors.

Concerning this clone: Antigen specificity is unknown.

Germline V lookup: CDR1 DFQATT, CDR2 SNEGSKA (reference sequence). V lost 4 bases and J 2 bases, leaving 6 bases between the germline ends. The CDR3 runs 11 residues. The table came from immunoSEQ multiplex PCR; TCRdb's copy has only in-frame clones and leaves some out. Among 2 million to 2.5 million clones listed, around 95% were seen once. Donors comprised only Caucasian adults living in Nashville, Tennessee. The source is a man in his late teens or twenties in good health. The sequenced sample was naive CD4+ T cells sorted from blood. The subset was: CD45RA+ positively selected. The chain combines TRBV20-1 with TRBJ2-7; D is unclear. CDR3 residues: CSATWAYEQYF. CDR3 nucleotides: TGCAGTGCTACCTGGGCCTACGAGCAGTACTTC.